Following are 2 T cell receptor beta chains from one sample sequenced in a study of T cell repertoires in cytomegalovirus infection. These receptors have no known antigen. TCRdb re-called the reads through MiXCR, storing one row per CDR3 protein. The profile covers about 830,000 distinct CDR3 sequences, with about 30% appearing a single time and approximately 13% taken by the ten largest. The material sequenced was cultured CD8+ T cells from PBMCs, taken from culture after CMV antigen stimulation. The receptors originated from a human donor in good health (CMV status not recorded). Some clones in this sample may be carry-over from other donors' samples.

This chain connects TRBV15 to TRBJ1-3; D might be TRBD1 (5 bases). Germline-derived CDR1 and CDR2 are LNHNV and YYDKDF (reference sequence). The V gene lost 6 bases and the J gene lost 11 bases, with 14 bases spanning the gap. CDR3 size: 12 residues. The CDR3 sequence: CATSLTDEAIYF. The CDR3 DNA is TGTGCCACCAGTCTGACAGATGAGGCCATATATTTT.

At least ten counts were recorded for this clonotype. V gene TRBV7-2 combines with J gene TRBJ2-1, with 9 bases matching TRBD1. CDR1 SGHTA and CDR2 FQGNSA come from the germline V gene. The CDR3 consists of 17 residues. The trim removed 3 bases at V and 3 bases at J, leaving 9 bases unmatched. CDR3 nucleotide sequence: TGTGCCAGCAGCTTTACAGGGGGCCTAACGGTCTACAATGAGCAGTTCTTC. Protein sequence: CASSFTGGLTVYNEQFF.